These T cell receptor beta chains were read from a single sample in a study of cytomegalovirus exposure and HLA in healthy donors. Data came from immunoSEQ multiplex PCR; TCRdb stores just in-frame clones and leaves some out. The table records about 120,000 clones, approximately 87% of them present only once. The sequenced sample was PBMCs. The receptors derive from a woman under 30 in good health and CMV-seropositive. CDR3s include the opening cysteine and the closing phenylalanine or tryptophan. D genes are given only for firm matches. Only part of the rows carry a size: once, few, many, or a class if the clone is expanded.

v_gene,abundance,d_gene,j_gene,CDR3aa,CDR3nt
TRBV6-5,.,.,TRBJ2-2,CASSSSDGGELFF,TGTGCCAGCAGTTCAAGCGACGGCGGGGAGCTGTTTTTT
TRBV19,.,.,TRBJ1-2,CASSIGGQTPYGYTF,TGTGCCAGTAGTATAGGGGGACAAACCCCTTATGGCTACACCTTC
TRBV5-6,.,TRBD2,TRBJ2-5,CASSLDGLAGGPEETQYF,TGTGCCAGCAGCTTGGATGGACTAGCGGGGGGCCCGGAAGAGACCCAGTACTTC
TRBV19,.,TRBD2,TRBJ2-5,CASSSRLAGAETQYF,TGTGCCAGTAGTTCTCGGTTAGCGGGAGCAGAGACCCAGTACTTC
TRBV12-5,.,.,TRBJ2-7,CASGLAQNYEQYF,TGTGCTAGTGGTTTGGCACAAAACTACGAGCAGTACTTC
TRBV7-2,few,TRBD1,TRBJ1-2,CASSSPDRGLYGYTF,TGTGCCAGCAGCTCCCCCGACAGGGGGCTCTATGGCTACACCTTC
TRBV19,.,TRBD2,TRBJ2-7,CATKDRTSGGGYEQYF,TGTGCCACTAAGGACCGGACTAGCGGAGGGGGGTACGAGCAGTACTTC
TRBV5-1,.,TRBD1,TRBJ1-2,CASRRDRGGYGYTF,TGCGCCAGCAGGAGGGACAGGGGAGGCTATGGCTACACCTTC
TRBV30,.,TRBD2,TRBJ2-1,CAWSVLRTSGRPDEQFF,TGTGCCTGGAGTGTACTCCGGACTAGCGGGAGGCCGGATGAGCAGTTCTTC
TRBV5-6,.,.,TRBJ2-7,CASSSGLSYEQYF,TGTGCCAGCAGCTCGGGACTCTCCTACGAGCAGTACTTC
TRBV4-1,.,TRBD2,TRBJ2-2,CASSPGLAGLGRAGELFF,TGCGCCAGCAGTCCGGGACTAGCGGGATTGGGTCGCGCCGGGGAGCTGTTTTTT
TRBV28,few,.,TRBJ1-2,CASTTGPYGYTF,TGTGCCAGCACCACAGGGCCCTATGGCTACACCTTC
TRBV9,.,.,TRBJ2-1,CASSATGRYNEQFF,TGTGCCAGCAGCGCGACCGGGAGATACAATGAGCAGTTCTTC
TRBV4-2,few,TRBD1,TRBJ1-4,CASSQGQGFEKLFF,TGTGCCAGCAGCCAAGGACAGGGTTTTGAAAAACTGTTTTTT
TRBV13,.,TRBD1,TRBJ1-2,CASSLGTGNYGYTF,TGTGCCAGCAGCCTGGGGACAGGGAACTATGGCTACACCTTC
TRBV11-2,.,TRBD1,TRBJ1-5,CASSLAPGQGNQPQHF,TGTGCCAGCAGCTTAGCGCCCGGACAGGGTAATCAGCCCCAGCATTTT
TRBV7-9,.,TRBD1,TRBJ1-1,CASRAGTANTEAFF,TGTGCCAGCAGAGCTGGGACAGCGAACACTGAAGCTTTCTTT
TRBV4-2,.,TRBD2,TRBJ2-3,CASSEGLARADTQYF,TGTGCCAGCAGCGAAGGACTAGCGCGGGCAGATACGCAGTATTTT
TRBV5-1,.,.,TRBJ2-3,CASSLGLGEDTQYF,TGCGCCAGCAGCTTGGGTCTCGGGGAGGATACGCAGTATTTT
TRBV19,.,TRBD1,TRBJ2-7,CASSVGDRTSGEQYF,TGTGCCAGTAGTGTAGGGGACAGGACCTCGGGGGAGCAGTACTTC
TRBV19,.,TRBD1,TRBJ1-1,CASSMEKGAPDTEAFF,TGTGCCAGTAGTATGGAAAAGGGGGCGCCCGACACTGAAGCTTTCTTT
TRBV7-9,.,.,TRBJ1-3,CASRQEGGNTIYF,TGTGCCAGCAGGCAGGAAGGTGGAAACACCATATATTTT
TRBV6-5,.,.,TRBJ1-1,CASSYAGEGTEAFF,TGTGCCAGCAGTTACGCGGGGGAGGGCACTGAAGCTTTCTTT
TRBV6-6,.,.,TRBJ1-3,CASTTGNTIYF,TGTGCCAGCACTACTGGAAACACCATATATTTT
TRBV11-2,.,.,TRBJ1-1,CASSLSLWESSLEAFF,TGTGCCAGCAGCTTAAGTTTGTGGGAGTCTAGTCTTGAAGCTTTCTTT
TRBV4-2,once,TRBD2,TRBJ2-7,CASSQGAFSGKDEQYF,TGTGCCAGCAGCCAAGGGGCGTTTAGCGGGAAGGACGAGCAGTACTTC
TRBV7-9,.,.,TRBJ2-3,CASLPSPSTDTQYF,TGTGCCAGCCTCCCGTCCCCGAGCACAGATACGCAGTATTTT
TRBV9,.,.,TRBJ2-7,CASSVASGQPLHEQYF,TGTGCCAGCAGCGTAGCTTCCGGACAGCCCCTCCACGAGCAGTACTTC
TRBV7-2,.,.,TRBJ1-5,CASSLDNSGGQPQHF,TGTGCCAGCAGCTTGGATAACAGTGGAGGTCAGCCCCAGCATTTT
TRBV9,.,TRBD1,TRBJ1-1,CASSSPTGALNTEAFF,TGTGCCAGCAGCTCCCCGACAGGGGCGCTGAACACTGAAGCTTTCTTT
TRBV7-2,few,TRBD2,TRBJ2-3,CASAQASGRVRTDTQYF,TGTGCCAGCGCCCAAGCTAGCGGGAGGGTGAGGACAGATACGCAGTATTTT
TRBV2,.,TRBD1,TRBJ1-5,CASSTGAGGGQPQHF,TGTGCCAGCAGCACAGGGGCAGGGGGAGGTCAGCCCCAGCATTTT
TRBV25-1,few,TRBD1,TRBJ2-6,CASSDSKGGSPGANVLTF,TGTGCCAGCAGTGATTCTAAAGGGGGCAGCCCTGGGGCCAACGTCCTGACTTTC
TRBV7-6,.,.,TRBJ2-7,CASSLAGSSYEQYF,TGTGCCAGCAGCTTAGCGGGCAGTTCCTACGAGCAGTACTTC
TRBV11-3,.,.,TRBJ1-1,CASSLATGQDTEAFF,TGTGCCAGCAGCTTAGCTACAGGCCAGGACACTGAAGCTTTCTTT
TRBV10-3,once,.,TRBJ2-3,CASSPGGFGTDTQYF,TGTGCCTCATCACCGGGGGGCTTCGGCACAGATACGCAGTATTTT
TRBV25-1,.,.,TRBJ1-5,CASSEAASNQPQHF,TGTGCCAGCAGTGAAGCGGCCAGCAATCAGCCCCAGCATTTT
TRBV9,.,TRBD1,TRBJ1-1,CASSVGDRTTNTEAFF,TGTGCCAGCAGCGTAGGGGACAGGACTACGAACACTGAAGCTTTCTTT
TRBV11-2,.,TRBD1,TRBJ1-4,CASSLYGQGDNEKLFF,TGTGCCAGCAGCTTATACGGACAGGGGGATAATGAAAAACTGTTTTTT
TRBV29-1,.,.,TRBJ1-2,CSVTNQAYGYTF,TGCAGCGTTACCAACCAGGCCTATGGCTACACCTTC
TRBV20-1,.,.,TRBJ1-2,CRAGGYGYTF,TGCAGGGCCGGGGGCTATGGCTACACCTTC
TRBV7-9,.,.,TRBJ1-6,CASSTGGAHSPLHF,TGTGCCAGCAGCACCGGGGGGGCGCATTCACCCCTCCACTTT
TRBV4-2,few,TRBD2,TRBJ2-5,CASSQGGRLAGETQYF,TGTGCCAGCAGCCAAGGGGGCCGACTAGCGGGAGAGACCCAGTACTTC
TRBV11-3,.,.,TRBJ2-1,CASSLETTVTSYNEQFF,TGTGCCAGCAGCTTAGAGACTACCGTCACCTCCTACAATGAGCAGTTCTTC
TRBV6-1,.,.,TRBJ2-3,CASSEGRLSTDTQYF,TGTGCCAGCAGTGAAGGGAGACTCAGCACAGATACGCAGTATTTT
TRBV5-1,.,.,TRBJ1-2,CASSLAVGNNYGYTF,TGCGCCAGCAGCTTGGCAGTCGGGAATAACTATGGCTACACCTTC
TRBV19,.,TRBD1,TRBJ1-5,CASSGSGTGHGNQPQHF,TGTGCCAGTAGTGGGTCCGGGACAGGGCACGGCAATCAGCCCCAGCATTTT
TRBV7-2,.,.,TRBJ1-1,CASSLWAPNTEAFF,TGTGCCAGCAGCTTATGGGCGCCGAACACTGAAGCTTTCTTT
TRBV27,.,TRBD2,TRBJ2-7,CASSVIGLAGNYEQYF,TGTGCCAGCAGTGTTATAGGACTAGCGGGAAATTACGAGCAGTACTTC
TRBV5-1,.,TRBD2,TRBJ2-3,CASSSRLAGPSTDTQYF,TGCGCCAGCAGCTCGAGACTAGCGGGACCTAGCACAGATACGCAGTATTTT
TRBV5-1,.,TRBD1,TRBJ1-1,CASSSVGSGGLNTEAFF,TGCGCCAGCAGCTCAGTGGGCTCAGGGGGACTGAACACTGAAGCTTTCTTT
TRBV4-2,once,TRBD2,TRBJ2-3,CASSQDVAGGNTDTQYF,TGTGCCAGCAGCCAAGATGTAGCGGGGGGCAATACAGATACGCAGTATTTT
TRBV19,.,TRBD1,TRBJ1-2,CASTGTGGRGYTF,TGTGCCAGTACAGGGACAGGGGGCCGGGGCTACACCTTC
TRBV7-3,.,TRBD2,TRBJ2-1,CASSPGAGGSYNEQFF,TGTGCCAGCAGCCCAGGCGCGGGAGGAAGCTACAATGAGCAGTTCTTC
TRBV23-1,.,.,TRBJ1-1,CASSHGVTRRAFF,TGCGCCAGCAGTCATGGGGTCACCCGGAGGGCTTTCTTT